This TCR beta chain emerged from a study of siplizumab effects on memory and regulatory T cells. General observations from the study: Naive T cell populations appeared to exhibit greater diversity than memory cells and appeared to be major alloresponse contributors.

In the case of this clone: Its antigen is as yet unknown.

Sequencing was performed on unstimulated naive, memory, effector memory and TEMRA subsets derived from a few donor pairs. CDR3 length equals 14 residues. CDR1 is MGHDK, CDR2 SYGVNS, per germline. Trimming removed 4 bases at V and 5 bases at J, with 14 bases between. Here immunoSEQ multiplex PCR was the method, and the copy in TCRdb shows in-frame clones only, minus some. The data hold just over 60,000 clones, with 79% observed a single time. V is TRBV25-1 and J is TRBJ2-5, with D perhaps TRBD2 (7 bases). This clonotype was sampled from a human donor in good health. Input material: memory CD4+ T cells sorted from blood. This CDR3 reads CASSVGGRGETQYF. CDR3 DNA sequence: TGTGCCAGCAGTGTTGGGGGGCGGGGGGAGACCCAGTACTTC.